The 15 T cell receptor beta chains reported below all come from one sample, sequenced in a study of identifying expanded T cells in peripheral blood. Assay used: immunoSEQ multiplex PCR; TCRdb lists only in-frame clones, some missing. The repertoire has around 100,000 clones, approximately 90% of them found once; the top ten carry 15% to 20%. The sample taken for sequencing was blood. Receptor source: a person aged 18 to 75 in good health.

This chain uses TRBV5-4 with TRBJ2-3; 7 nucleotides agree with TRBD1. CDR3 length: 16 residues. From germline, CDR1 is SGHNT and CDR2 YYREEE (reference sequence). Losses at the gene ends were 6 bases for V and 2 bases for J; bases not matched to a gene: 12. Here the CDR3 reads CASTANPGQSTDTQYF. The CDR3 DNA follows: TGTGCCAGCACCGCCAACCCGGGACAGTCCACAGATACGCAGTATTTT.

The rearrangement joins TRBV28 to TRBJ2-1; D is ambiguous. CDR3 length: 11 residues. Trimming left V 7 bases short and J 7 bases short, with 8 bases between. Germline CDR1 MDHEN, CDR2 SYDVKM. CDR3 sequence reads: CASNLWNEQFF. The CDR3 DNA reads TGTGCCAGCAACCTTTGGAATGAGCAGTTCTTC.

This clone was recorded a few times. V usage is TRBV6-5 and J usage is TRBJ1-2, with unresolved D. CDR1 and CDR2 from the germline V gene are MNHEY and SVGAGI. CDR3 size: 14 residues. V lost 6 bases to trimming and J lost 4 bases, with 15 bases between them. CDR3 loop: CASSPFPGSYGYTF. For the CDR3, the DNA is TGTGCCAGCAGCCCTTTCCCAGGTAGCTATGGCTACACCTTC.

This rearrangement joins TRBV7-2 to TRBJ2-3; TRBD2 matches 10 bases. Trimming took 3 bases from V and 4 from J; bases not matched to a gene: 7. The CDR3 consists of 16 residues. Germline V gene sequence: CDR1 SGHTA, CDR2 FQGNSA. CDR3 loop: CASSFRAGGSPDTQYF. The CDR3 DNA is TGTGCCAGCAGCTTCCGAGCGGGGGGGTCCCCAGATACGCAGTATTTT.

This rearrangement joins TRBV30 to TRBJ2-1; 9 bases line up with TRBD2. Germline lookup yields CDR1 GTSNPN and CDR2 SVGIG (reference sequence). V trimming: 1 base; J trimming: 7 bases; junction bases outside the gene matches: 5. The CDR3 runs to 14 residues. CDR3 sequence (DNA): TGTGCCTGGAGTGCTGGCGGGGGGGGGAATGAGCAGTTCTTC. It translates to CAWSAGGGGNEQFF.

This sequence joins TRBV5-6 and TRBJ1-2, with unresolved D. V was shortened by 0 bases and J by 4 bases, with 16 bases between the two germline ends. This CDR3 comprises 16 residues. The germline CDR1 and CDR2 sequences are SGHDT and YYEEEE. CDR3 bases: TGTGCCAGCAGCTTGGACTCGTCTCCAGGAACCTATGGCTACACCTTC. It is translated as CASSLDSSPGTYGYTF. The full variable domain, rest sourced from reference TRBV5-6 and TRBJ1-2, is DAGVTQSPTHLIKTRGQQVTLRCSPKSGHDTVSWYQQALGQGPQFIFQYYEEEERQRGNFPDRFSGHQFPNYSSELNVNALLLGDSALYLCASSLDSSPGTYGYTFGSGTRLTVV.

CDR3 nucleotide sequence: TGTGCCAGCTCACCAGGGGATGGAAGCTATGGCTACACCTTC. Translating it yields CASSPGDGSYGYTF. This chain links TRBV18 with TRBJ1-2; D gene unclear. V was pared by 2 bases and J by 4 bases, with 11 bases between. The CDR3 is 14 amino acids. Germline V gives CDR1 KGHSH, CDR2 LQKENI.

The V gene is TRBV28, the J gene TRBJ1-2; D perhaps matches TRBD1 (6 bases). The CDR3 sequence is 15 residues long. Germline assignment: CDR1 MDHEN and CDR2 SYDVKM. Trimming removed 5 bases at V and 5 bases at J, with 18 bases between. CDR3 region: CASSPGGHSAYGYTF. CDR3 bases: TGTGCCAGCAGTCCCGGGGGACACAGTGCGTATGGCTACACCTTC.

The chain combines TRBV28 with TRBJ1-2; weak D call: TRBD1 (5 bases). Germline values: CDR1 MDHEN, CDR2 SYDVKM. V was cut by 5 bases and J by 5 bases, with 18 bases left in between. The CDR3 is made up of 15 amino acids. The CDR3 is CASSPHDSHTYGYTF. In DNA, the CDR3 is TGTGCCAGCAGTCCCCACGACAGCCATACTTATGGCTACACCTTC.

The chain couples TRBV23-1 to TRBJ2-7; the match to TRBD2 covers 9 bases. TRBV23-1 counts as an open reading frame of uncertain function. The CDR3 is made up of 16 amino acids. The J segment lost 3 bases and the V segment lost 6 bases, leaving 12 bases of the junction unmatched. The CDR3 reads CASSAPSGGSNYEQYF. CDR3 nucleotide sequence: TGCGCCAGCAGCGCCCCGAGCGGGGGGAGTAACTACGAGCAGTACTTC.

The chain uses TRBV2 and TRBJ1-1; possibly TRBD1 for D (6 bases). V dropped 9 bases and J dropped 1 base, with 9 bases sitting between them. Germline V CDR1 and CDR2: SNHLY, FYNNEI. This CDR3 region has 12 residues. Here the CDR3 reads CASSTGNTEAFF. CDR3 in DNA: TGTGCCAGTTCGACAGGGAACACTGAAGCTTTCTTT.

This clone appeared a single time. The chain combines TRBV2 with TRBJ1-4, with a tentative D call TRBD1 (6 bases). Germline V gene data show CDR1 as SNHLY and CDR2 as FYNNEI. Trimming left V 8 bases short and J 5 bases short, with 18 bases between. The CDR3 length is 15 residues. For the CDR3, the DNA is TGTGCCAGCGCACCTAACAGGGCGATGAATGAAAAACTGTTTTTT. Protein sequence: CASAPNRAMNEKLFF. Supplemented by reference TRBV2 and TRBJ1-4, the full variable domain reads EPEVTQTPSHQVTQMGQEVILRCVPISNHLYFYWYRQILGQKVEFLVSFYNNEISEKSEIFDDQFSVERPDGSNFTLKIRSTKLEDSAMYFCASAPNRAMNEKLFFGSGTQLSVL.

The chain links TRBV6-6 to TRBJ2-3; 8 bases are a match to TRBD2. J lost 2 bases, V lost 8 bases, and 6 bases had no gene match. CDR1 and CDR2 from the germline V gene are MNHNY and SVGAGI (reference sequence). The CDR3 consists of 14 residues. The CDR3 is CASQSGGSTDTQYF. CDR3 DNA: TGTGCCAGCCAGAGCGGGGGCTCCACAGATACGCAGTATTTT.

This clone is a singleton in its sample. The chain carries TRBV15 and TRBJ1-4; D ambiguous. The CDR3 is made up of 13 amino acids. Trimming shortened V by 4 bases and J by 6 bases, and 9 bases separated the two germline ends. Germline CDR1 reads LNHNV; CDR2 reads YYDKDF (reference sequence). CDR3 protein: CATSTWTDEKLFF. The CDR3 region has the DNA TGTGCCACCAGCACATGGACGGATGAAAAACTGTTTTTT.

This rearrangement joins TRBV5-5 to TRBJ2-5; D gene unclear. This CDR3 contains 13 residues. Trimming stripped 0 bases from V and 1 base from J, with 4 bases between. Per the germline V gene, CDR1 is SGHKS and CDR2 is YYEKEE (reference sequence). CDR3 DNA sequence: TGTGCCAGCAGCTTGGCGTCCCAAGAGACCCAGTACTTC. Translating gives CASSLASQETQYF.